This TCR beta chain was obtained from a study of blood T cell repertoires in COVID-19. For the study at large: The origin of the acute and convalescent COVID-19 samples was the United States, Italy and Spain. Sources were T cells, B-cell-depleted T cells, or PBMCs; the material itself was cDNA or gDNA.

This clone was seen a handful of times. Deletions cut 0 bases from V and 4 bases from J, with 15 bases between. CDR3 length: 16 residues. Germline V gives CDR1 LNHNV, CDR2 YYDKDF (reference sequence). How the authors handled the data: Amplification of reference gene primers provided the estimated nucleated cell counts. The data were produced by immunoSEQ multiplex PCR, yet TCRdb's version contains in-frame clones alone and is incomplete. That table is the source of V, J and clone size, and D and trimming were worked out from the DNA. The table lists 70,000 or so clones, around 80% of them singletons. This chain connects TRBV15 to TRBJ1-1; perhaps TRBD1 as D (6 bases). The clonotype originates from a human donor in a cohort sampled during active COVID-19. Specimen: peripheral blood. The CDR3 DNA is TGTGCCACCAGCAGAGAGTCATTGGGGGCTGGCACTGAAGCTTTCTTT. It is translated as CATSRESLGAGTEAFF. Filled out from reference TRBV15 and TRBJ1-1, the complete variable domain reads DAMVIQNPRYQVTQFGKPVTLSCSQTLNHNVMYWYQQKSSQAPKLLFHYYDKDFNNEADTPDNFQSRRPNTSFCFLDIRSPGLGDTAMYLCATSRESLGAGTEAFFGQGTRLTVV.